The sequence of this T cell receptor beta chain was determined in a study of CD8+ T cells in alopecia areata. Reverse transcription of extracted RNA yielded cDNA, which provided the sequencing template. Method: immunoSEQ multiplex PCR; TCRdb's copy keeps in-frame clones and lacks some. This table holds 150,000 to 200,000 clones, 60% found once. A note on this clone: Its antigen is as yet unknown.

Findings and caveats of the study: Scalp clonality, along with expanded CD8+ clones among the top 100, was significantly decreased by tofacitinib. For lesional scalp, especially alopecia totalis/universalis, clonality was higher than in normal scalp. The presence of one nonresponder keeps the tie between baseline CD8+ expansion and response uncertain.

This CDR3 is 15 amino acids long. Per the germline V gene, CDR1 is SGHRS and CDR2 is YFSETQ. The V end was cut by 0 bases, the J end by 3 bases, with 12 bases between. The treatment: oral pan-JAK inhibitor, 5-10 mg twice daily. The V gene is TRBV5-1, the J gene TRBJ1-1; no reliable D call. The starting material was CD4+ T cells sorted from blood, obtained at week 24, from a patient treated with tofacitinib. The sequence was collected from a human donor with alopecia areata. The CDR3 protein is CASSLDGALHTEAFF. CDR3 bases: TGCGCCAGCAGCTTGGACGGAGCCCTACACACTGAAGCTTTCTTT.